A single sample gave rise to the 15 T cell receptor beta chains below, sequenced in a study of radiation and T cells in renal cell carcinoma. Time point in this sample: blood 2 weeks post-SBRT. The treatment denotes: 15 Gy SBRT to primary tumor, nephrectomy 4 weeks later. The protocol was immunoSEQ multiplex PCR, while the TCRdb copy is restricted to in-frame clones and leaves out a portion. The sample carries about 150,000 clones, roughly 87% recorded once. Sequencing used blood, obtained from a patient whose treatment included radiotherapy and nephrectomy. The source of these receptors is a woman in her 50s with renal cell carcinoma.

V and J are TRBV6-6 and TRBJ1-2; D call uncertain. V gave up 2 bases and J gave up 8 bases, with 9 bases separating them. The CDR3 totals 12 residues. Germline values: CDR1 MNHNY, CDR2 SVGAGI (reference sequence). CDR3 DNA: TGTGCCAGCAGTTACAGAACTGGGGGCTACACCTTC. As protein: CASSYRTGGYTF.

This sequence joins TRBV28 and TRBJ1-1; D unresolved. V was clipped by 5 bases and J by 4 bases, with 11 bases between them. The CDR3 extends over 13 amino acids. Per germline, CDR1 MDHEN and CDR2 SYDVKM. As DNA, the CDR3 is TGTGCCAGCAGTCCCCCGCAGACCACTGAAGCTTTCTTT. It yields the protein CASSPPQTTEAFF.

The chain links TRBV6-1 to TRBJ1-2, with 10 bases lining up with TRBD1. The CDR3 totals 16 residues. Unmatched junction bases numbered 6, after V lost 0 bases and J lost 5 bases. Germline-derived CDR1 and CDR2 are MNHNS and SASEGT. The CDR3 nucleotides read TGTGCCAGCAGTGAAGCTATCGGGACAGGGGAATATGGCTACACCTTC. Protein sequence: CASSEAIGTGEYGYTF.

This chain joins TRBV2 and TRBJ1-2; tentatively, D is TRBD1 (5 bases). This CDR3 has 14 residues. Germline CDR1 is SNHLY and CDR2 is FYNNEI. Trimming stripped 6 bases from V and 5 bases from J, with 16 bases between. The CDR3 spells CASSTGTPGYGYTF. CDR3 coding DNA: TGTGCCAGCAGCACCGGGACTCCTGGGTATGGCTACACCTTC.

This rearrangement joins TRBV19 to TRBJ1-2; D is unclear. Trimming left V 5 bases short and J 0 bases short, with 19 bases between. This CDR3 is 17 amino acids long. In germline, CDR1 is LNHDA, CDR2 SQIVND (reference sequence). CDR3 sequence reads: CASSSPGDPGTNYGYTF. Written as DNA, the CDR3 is TGTGCCAGTAGTTCTCCTGGGGATCCAGGAACTAACTATGGCTACACCTTC.

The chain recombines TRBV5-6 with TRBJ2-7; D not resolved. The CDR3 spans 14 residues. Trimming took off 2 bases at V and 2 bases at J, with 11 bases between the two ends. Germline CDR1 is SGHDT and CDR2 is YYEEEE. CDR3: CASSFPGVPYEQYF. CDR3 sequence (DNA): TGTGCCAGCAGCTTCCCAGGAGTACCCTACGAGCAGTACTTC.

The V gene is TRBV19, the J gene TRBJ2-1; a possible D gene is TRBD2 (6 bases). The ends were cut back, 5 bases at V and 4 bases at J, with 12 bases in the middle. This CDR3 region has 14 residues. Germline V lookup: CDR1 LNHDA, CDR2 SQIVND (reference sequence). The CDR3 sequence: CASSVLGGYNEQFF. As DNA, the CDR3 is TGTGCCAGTAGTGTGCTTGGGGGGTACAATGAGCAGTTCTTC.

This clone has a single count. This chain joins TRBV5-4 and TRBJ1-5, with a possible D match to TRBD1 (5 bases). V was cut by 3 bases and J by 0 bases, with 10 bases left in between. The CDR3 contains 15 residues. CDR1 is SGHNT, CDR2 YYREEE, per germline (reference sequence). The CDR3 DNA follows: TGTGCCAGCAGCTACGAGGGACCTAGCAATCAGCCCCAGCATTTT. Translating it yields CASSYEGPSNQPQHF.

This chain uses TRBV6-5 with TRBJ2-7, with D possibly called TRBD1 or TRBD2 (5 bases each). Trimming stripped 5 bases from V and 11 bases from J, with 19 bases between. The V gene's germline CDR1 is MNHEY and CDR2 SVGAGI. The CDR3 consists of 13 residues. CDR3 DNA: TGTGCCAGCAGTCCAACCGGGACGCTTGCGGAGTACTTC. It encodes CASSPTGTLAEYF.

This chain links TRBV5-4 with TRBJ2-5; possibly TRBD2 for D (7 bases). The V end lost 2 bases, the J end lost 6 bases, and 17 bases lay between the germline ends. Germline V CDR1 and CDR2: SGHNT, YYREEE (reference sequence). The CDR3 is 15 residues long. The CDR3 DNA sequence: TGTGCCAGCAGCTTACCCGGGGGGCCGACGAAGACCCAGTACTTC. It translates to CASSLPGGPTKTQYF.

The CDR3 nucleotides are TGTGCCACCAGCTCTCTCGCGGCCCAGGGGGTTGAGACCCAGTACTTC. It translates to CATSSLAAQGVETQYF. The chain links TRBV15 to TRBJ2-5; TRBD1 matches 7 bases. There are 16 residues in the CDR3. Germline values: CDR1 LNHNV, CDR2 YYDKDF (reference sequence). Trimming removed 5 bases from V and 5 bases from J; junction bases left unmatched: 14.

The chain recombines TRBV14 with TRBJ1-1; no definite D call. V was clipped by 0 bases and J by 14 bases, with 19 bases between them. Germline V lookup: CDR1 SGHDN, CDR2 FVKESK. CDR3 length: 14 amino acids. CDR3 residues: CASSQDPRQKQTFF. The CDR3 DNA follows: TGTGCCAGCAGCCAAGATCCTAGGCAGAAACAGACATTCTTT.

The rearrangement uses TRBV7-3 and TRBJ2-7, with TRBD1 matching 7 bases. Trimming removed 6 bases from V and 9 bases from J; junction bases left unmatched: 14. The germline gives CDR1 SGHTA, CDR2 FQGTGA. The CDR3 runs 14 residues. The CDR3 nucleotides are TGTGCCAGCAGTTTCAACGCCGGACAGGCGGGGCAGTACTTC. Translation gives CASSFNAGQAGQYF. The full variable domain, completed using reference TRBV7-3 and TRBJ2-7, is GAGVSQTPSNKVTEKGKYVELRCDPISGHTALYWYRQSLGQGPEFLIYFQGTGAADDSGLPNDRFFAVRPEGSVSTLKIQRTERGDSAVYLCASSFNAGQAGQYFGPGTRLTVT.

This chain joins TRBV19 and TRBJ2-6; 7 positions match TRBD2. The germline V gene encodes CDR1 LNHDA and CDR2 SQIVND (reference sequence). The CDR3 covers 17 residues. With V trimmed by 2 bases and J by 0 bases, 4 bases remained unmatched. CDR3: CASSIQGGGSGANVLTF. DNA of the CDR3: TGTGCCAGTAGTATACAGGGCGGGGGCTCTGGGGCCAACGTCCTGACTTTC.

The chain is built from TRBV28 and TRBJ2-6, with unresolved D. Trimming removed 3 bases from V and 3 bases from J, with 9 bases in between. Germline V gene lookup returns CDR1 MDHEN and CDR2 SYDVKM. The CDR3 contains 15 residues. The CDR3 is CASSLERFGANVLTF. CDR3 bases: TGTGCCAGCAGTTTGGAACGGTTTGGGGCCAACGTCCTGACTTTC.